Below, one T cell receptor beta chain is given with its context. The data are from a study of cytomegalovirus exposure and HLA in healthy donors. 60 Vbeta and 13 Jbeta primers were used in PCR. Measured with immunoSEQ multiplex PCR; TCRdb has only the in-frame clones, and not every one. The table lists roughly 190,000 clones, more than 65% of them singletons. CDR1 and CDR2 (germline): SGHTS, YDEGEE. The CDR3 has 17 amino acids. Trimming took 4 bases from V and 3 from J, leaving 19 bases between them. The receptor comes from a woman in her twenties or thirties in good health and CMV-seronegative. V and J are TRBV5-8 and TRBJ1-4, with D maybe TRBD1 (5 bases). Sequences were obtained from PBMCs. In DNA, the CDR3 is TGTGCCAGCAGCGTCGGGACTACGGGACGGGCTAATGAAAAACTGTTTTTT. It is translated as CASSVGTTGRANEKLFF.